The T cell receptor beta chain described here comes from a study of blood T cell repertoires in COVID-19. The wider study: The samples span acute and convalescent COVID-19 from the United States, Italy and Spain. The analysed material was cDNA or gDNA that came from T cells, B-cell-depleted T cells, or PBMCs.

Original methodology: Estimation of nucleated cell counts relied on the amplification of reference gene primers. Sequencing used immunoSEQ multiplex PCR; TCRdb keeps in-frame clones, though not all of them. V, J and clone size are those of that table, while D and trimming were read from the DNA. The sample records about 33,000 clones, 65% to 90% being singletons. This CDR3 has 13 residues. The germline V gene encodes CDR1 SGHTA and CDR2 FQGTGA. Germline trimming cut 5 bases from V and 9 bases from J; bases unmatched to any gene: 10. The sequenced sample was peripheral blood. This rearrangement joins TRBV7-3 to TRBJ2-7, with TRBD1 matching 7 bases. This clonotype originated in a woman older than 75 with active or convalescent COVID-19. CDR3 amino acids: CASSPSRDSRQYF. In nucleotides, the CDR3 is TGTGCCAGCAGCCCCAGTCGGGACAGCAGGCAGTACTTC.